This TCR beta chain was sequenced during a study of blood T cell repertoires in COVID-19. The wider study: Some COVID-19 samples were acute and others convalescent; all came from the United States, Italy and Spain. PBMCs, B-cell-depleted T cells, or T cells were the source of the cDNA or gDNA that made up the material.

In the study's own analysis: Counts of nucleated cells, estimated from reference gene primer amplification, were obtained. Only in-frame clones appear in the TCRdb table, and some are missing; sequencing was by immunoSEQ multiplex PCR. For V, J and clone size, that table is used; D and trimming come from the DNA. The sample yields tens of thousands of clones, around 79% seen once. This TCR was recovered from a human donor in a cohort sampled during active COVID-19. Sequenced sample: peripheral blood.

The CDR3 sequence: CATSTGLAEITDTQYF. The CDR3 nucleotides are TGTGCCACCAGTACAGGACTAGCGGAGATCACAGATACGCAGTATTTT. The chain links TRBV15 to TRBJ2-3; the match to TRBD2 covers 10 bases. Germline loops: CDR1 LNHNV, CDR2 YYDKDF (reference sequence). This CDR3 has 16 amino acids. With V trimmed by 6 bases and J by 2 bases, 8 bases remained unmatched.